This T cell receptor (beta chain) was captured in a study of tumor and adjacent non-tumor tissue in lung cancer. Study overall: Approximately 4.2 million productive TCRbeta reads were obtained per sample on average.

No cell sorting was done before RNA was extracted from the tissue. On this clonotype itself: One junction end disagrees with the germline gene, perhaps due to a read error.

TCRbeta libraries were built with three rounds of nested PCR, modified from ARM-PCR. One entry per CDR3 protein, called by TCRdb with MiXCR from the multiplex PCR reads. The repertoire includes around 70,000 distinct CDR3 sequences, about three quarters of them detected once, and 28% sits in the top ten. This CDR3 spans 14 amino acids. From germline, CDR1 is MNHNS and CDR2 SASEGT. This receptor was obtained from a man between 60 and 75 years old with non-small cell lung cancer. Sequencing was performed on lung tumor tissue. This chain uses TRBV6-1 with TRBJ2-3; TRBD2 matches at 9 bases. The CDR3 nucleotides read TGTGCCAACAGTGAGGCGGGGGGGAGAGATACGCAGTATTTT. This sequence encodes CANSEAGGRDTQYF.